The 14 T cell receptor beta chains presented below share a single source sample, sequenced in a study of follicular helper T cells after annual influenza vaccination. Assay: immunoSEQ multiplex PCR; the TCRdb copy retains only in-frame clones and omits some. Of about 10,000 clones listed, around 81% were seen once; the top ten hold roughly 0.75%. Stated time point: 2014-2015 season, 7 days after vaccination. Sample: CXCR5- memory CD4+ T cells sorted from blood, taken 7 days after influenza vaccination. These receptors were collected from an adult who received the influenza vaccine.

The chain employs TRBV15 and TRBJ1-1, with 9 bases identical to TRBD1. The ends lost 4 bases at V and 8 bases at J; junction bases unmatched: 14. Germline CDR1 reads LNHNV; CDR2 reads YYDKDF (reference sequence). The CDR3 is made up of 16 amino acids. CDR3 region: CATSKDQGQGLTEAFF. Written as DNA, the CDR3 is TGTGCCACCAGCAAGGACCAGGGACAGGGCCTTACCGAAGCTTTCTTT.

V is TRBV7-2 and J is TRBJ1-1; D is possibly TRBD1 (6 bases). The length of the CDR3 is 13 residues. Germline CDR1 reads SGHTA; CDR2 reads FQGNSA. V was pared by 7 bases and J by 11 bases, with 20 bases between. DNA for the CDR3: TGTGCCAGCAACCAGGACAGTTTCTCGAGGGCTTTCTTT. This gives the protein CASNQDSFSRAFF.

The rearrangement uses TRBV6-6 and TRBJ1-5; D might be TRBD1 (5 bases). Germline CDR1 and CDR2: MNHNY and SVGAGI (reference sequence). V was trimmed by 2 bases and J by 6 bases, leaving 14 bases between them. This CDR3 comprises 15 residues. CDR3 nucleotide sequence: TGTGCCAGCAGTTACGGTCGGGGCGCCGGTCAGCCCCAGCATTTT. It codes for CASSYGRGAGQPQHF.

In DNA form, the CDR3 reads TGTGCCAGCAGCTTGGGACAGGGAAGGGGGCCCCAGCATTTT. Translating gives CASSLGQGRGPQHF. This chain uses TRBV5-6 with TRBJ1-5; TRBD1 aligns across 7 bases. The V and J ends lost 0 bases and 9 bases, in that order; junction bases with no gene match: 6. The CDR3 is made up of 14 amino acids. Germline CDR1 SGHDT, CDR2 YYEEEE.

The J gene is TRBJ1-1, the V gene TRBV19; 7 positions match TRBD1. The CDR3 loop spans 16 amino acids. Per germline, CDR1 LNHDA and CDR2 SQIVND (reference sequence). The ends lost 4 bases at V and 1 base at J; junction bases unmatched: 9. The CDR3 DNA reads as TGTGCCAGTAGTACTCGAGGGGGCGCATCGAACACTGAAGCTTTCTTT. As protein: CASSTRGGASNTEAFF.

The rearrangement joins TRBV7-2 to TRBJ2-5, with D hard to call. Germline loops: CDR1 SGHTA, CDR2 FQGNSA. Trimming cost V 1 base and J 5 bases, with 8 bases left between them. This CDR3 region has 13 residues. The CDR3 protein is CASSLVVRETQYF. In DNA, the CDR3 is TGTGCCAGCAGCTTAGTAGTTCGCGAGACCCAGTACTTC.

This chain connects TRBV11-2 to TRBJ2-5, with 7 bases lining up with TRBD1. CDR1 is SGHAT, CDR2 FQNNGV, per germline. V was pared by 4 bases and J by 5 bases, with 16 bases of the junction left unmatched. The CDR3 length is 17 residues. CDR3 DNA sequence: TGTGCCAGCAGCTACAGGGGTGACAGGGCTATCCGTGAGACCCAGTACTTC. Its translation is CASSYRGDRAIRETQYF.

The CDR3 spells CASIQGISRDTQYF. CDR3 coding DNA: TGTGCCAGCATACAGGGGATATCACGAGATACGCAGTATTTT. The V gene is TRBV28, the J gene TRBJ2-3, with 7 bases that match TRBD1. CDR3 length: 14 residues. The trim removed 7 bases at V and 5 bases at J, leaving 9 bases unmatched. Looked up from germline, CDR1 is MDHEN and CDR2 is SYDVKM.

This clone was recorded only once. The V and J genes are TRBV6-5 and TRBJ1-5; TRBD1 is a possible D gene (5 bases). The CDR3 is 15 residues long. V lost 2 bases and J 6 bases, leaving 14 bases between the germline ends. Per the germline V gene, CDR1 is MNHEY and CDR2 is SVGAGI. CDR3 bases: TGTGCCAGCAGTTACGGTCGGGGCGCCGGTCAGCCCCAGCATTTT. Translating gives CASSYGRGAGQPQHF.

This chain connects TRBV5-4 to TRBJ2-5; 10 bases are a match to TRBD2. From germline, CDR1 is SGHNT and CDR2 YYREEE (reference sequence). The CDR3 covers 14 residues. The ends lost 1 base at V and 5 bases at J; junction bases unmatched: 2. In DNA, the CDR3 is TGTGCCAGCAGCTTGCTAGCGGGGGCGGAGACCCAGTACTTC. Residues: CASSLLAGAETQYF.

This sequence joins TRBV7-3 and TRBJ2-1, with D uncertain. Germline CDR1 reads SGHTA; CDR2 reads FQGTGA. V lost 0 bases and J lost 5, with 8 bases in between. CDR3 length: 14 amino acids. This chain's CDR3 is CASSLTQNNNEQFF. In DNA form, the CDR3 reads TGTGCCAGCAGCTTAACACAGAACAACAATGAGCAGTTCTTC.

This chain links TRBV9 with TRBJ1-2; maybe TRBD1 (6 bases). V was pared by 0 bases and J by 8 bases, with 14 bases between. The V gene's germline CDR1 is SGDLS and CDR2 YYNGEE. The CDR3 has 14 amino acids. The CDR3, as DNA: TGTGCCAGCAGCGTAGCTGGCAGGGGAGGAGGCTACACCTTC. Its protein is CASSVAGRGGGYTF.

The chain links TRBV5-1 to TRBJ1-2, with D tentatively TRBD1 (5 bases). This CDR3 is built from 13 residues. Trimming took 7 bases from V and 8 from J, leaving 18 bases between them. Germline V gene lookup returns CDR1 SGHRS and CDR2 YFSETQ. The CDR3 bases are TGCGCCAGCGAACTGGGGTCAGGGAACGGCTACACCTTC. As protein: CASELGSGNGYTF.

The chain recombines TRBV11-2 with TRBJ2-4, with D possibly matching TRBD1 (6 bases). CDR1 SGHAT and CDR2 FQNNGV come from the germline V gene. The CDR3 runs to 12 residues. Trimming removed 4 bases from V and 6 bases from J, with 7 bases in between. The CDR3 spells CASSSTGNIQYF. The CDR3 DNA follows: TGTGCCAGCAGCTCGACAGGAAACATTCAGTACTTC.